The 27 T cell receptor beta chains below all came from one sample that was sequenced in a study of response to subunit inactivated influenza vaccine. TCRdb used MiXCR to reprocess the RT-PCR reads, holding one entry per CDR3 protein. Here the sample spans 710,000 or so distinct CDR3 sequences, around a sixth being singletons. The material sequenced was PBMCs from blood, taken about 11 days after vaccination. The source of these receptors is a man aged 50-60 years who received an inactivated influenza vaccine.

Many counts were recorded for this clonotype. The J gene is TRBJ2-3, the V gene TRBV7-9; 8 nucleotides line up with TRBD1. Germline V CDR1 and CDR2: SEHNR, FQNEAQ (reference sequence). The CDR3 consists of 16 residues. J gave up 0 bases and V 5 bases, and 7 bases lay outside the gene matches. The CDR3 reads CASSKYQGASTDTQYF. The CDR3 nucleotides read TGTGCCAGCAGCAAATATCAGGGGGCGAGCACAGATACGCAGTATTTT.

The chain links TRBV6-2 or TRBV6-3 to TRBJ2-7; 7 nucleotides agree with TRBD1. Germline V gene lookup returns CDR1 MNHEY and CDR2 SVGEGT. This CDR3 is built from 13 residues. The junction had 5 bases not matched to a gene; V was cut back by 7 bases and J by 2 bases. The CDR3 region is CASTGTATYEQYF. CDR3 sequence (DNA): TGTGCCAGCACCGGGACAGCAACCTACGAGCAGTACTTC.

V is TRBV7-8 and J is TRBJ1-6; D ambiguous. The V and J ends lost 1 base and 10 bases respectively, with 2 bases between them. The germline gives CDR1 SGHVS, CDR2 FQNEAQ. This CDR3 region has 11 residues. The CDR3 protein is CASSLDSPLHF. Written as DNA, the CDR3 is TGTGCCAGCAGCTTAGACTCACCCCTCCACTTT.

The genes are TRBV6-5 and TRBJ2-7, with 8 bases matching TRBD1. V shed 10 bases, J shed 2 bases, and the junction held 4 bases outside the gene matches. The CDR3 consists of 12 residues. Germline CDR1 MNHEY, CDR2 SVGAGI. Here the CDR3 reads CATRTGPYEQYF. CDR3 sequence (DNA): TGTGCCACCCGGACAGGGCCCTACGAGCAGTACTTC.

The table lists this clonotype with a few counts. This chain connects TRBV29-1 to TRBJ1-4; D is undetermined. This CDR3 region has 14 residues. The V gene lost 0 bases and the J gene lost 5 bases, with 10 bases spanning the gap. Germline assignment: CDR1 SQVTM and CDR2 ANQGSEA. DNA of the CDR3: TGCAGCGTTGAAGATCAAGCCACAAATGAAAAACTGTTTTTT. As protein: CSVEDQATNEKLFF.

The rearrangement joins TRBV7-2 to TRBJ1-6; D might be TRBD1 (5 bases). CDR3 length: 16 residues. Trimming pared 5 bases from V and 8 bases from J, leaving 19 bases between. Germline V gene lookup returns CDR1 SGHTA and CDR2 FQGNSA. CDR3 sequence (DNA): TGTGCCAGCAGCCCCGTGGGGGGTGGGACCTATTCACCCCTCCACTTT. Translating gives CASSPVGGGTYSPLHF. The whole variable domain, filled in from reference TRBV7-2 and TRBJ1-6, reads GAGVSQSPSNKVTEKGKDVELRCDPISGHTALYWYRQSLGQGLEFLIYFQGNSAPDKSGLPSDRFSAERTGGSVSTLTIQRTQQEDSAVYLCASSPVGGGTYSPLHFGNGTRLTVT.

The CDR3 DNA is TGTGCCAGCAGCCAAGGGACTACGAGCAATCAGCCCCAGCATTTT. As protein: CASSQGTTSNQPQHF. The chain carries TRBV3-1 and TRBJ1-5; D gene unclear. The CDR3 has 15 amino acids. The V end lost 1 base, the J end lost 1 base, and 8 bases lay between the germline ends. The germline V gene has CDR1 LGHDT and CDR2 YNNKEL (reference sequence).

This clonotype came up a few times. The V and J genes are TRBV5-6 and TRBJ2-3, with 14 bases identical to TRBD2. CDR3 length: 17 amino acids. V was clipped by 4 bases and J by 4 bases; unmatched bases: 8. Germline CDR1 reads SGHDT; CDR2 reads YYEEEE. CDR3 sequence reads: CASSPTRGLAGADTQYF. The CDR3 DNA reads as TGTGCCAGCAGCCCAACCCGGGGACTAGCGGGAGCAGATACGCAGTATTTT. The variable domain in full, completed from reference TRBV5-6 and TRBJ2-3, reads DAGVTQSPTHLIKTRGQQVTLRCSPKSGHDTVSWYQQALGQGPQFIFQYYEEEERQRGNFPDRFSGHQFPNYSSELNVNALLLGDSALYLCASSPTRGLAGADTQYFGPGTRLTVL.

In its sample, this clonotype was seen a few times. V and J are TRBV9 and TRBJ2-3, with D unclear. The V end lost 1 base, the J end lost 0 bases, and 3 bases lay between the germline ends. CDR1 is SGDLS and CDR2 is YYNGEE in the germline V gene. The CDR3 contains 13 residues. CDR3 nucleotides: TGTGCCAGCAGCGTATTTAGCACAGATACGCAGTATTTT. This translates into CASSVFSTDTQYF.

For this clonotype: The final CDR3 position lacks the conserved phenylalanine or tryptophan, pointing to a likely read error. The gene calls are TRBV5-1 and TRBJ1-4, with TRBD1 matching over 8 bases. The CDR3 is 14 residues long. Per germline, CDR1 SGHRS and CDR2 YFSETQ. V lost 4 bases, J lost 6 bases, and 5 bases stayed unmatched. CDR3 loop: CASSDPGGDEKLFL. The CDR3 DNA reads as TGCGCCAGCAGCGACCCAGGGGGCGATGAAAAACTGTTTCTT.

The V gene is TRBV20-1, the J gene TRBJ2-7; D perhaps matches TRBD2 (6 bases). Trimming pared 6 bases from V and 3 bases from J, leaving 9 bases between. The CDR3 length is 11 residues. Germline V gene sequence: CDR1 DFQATT, CDR2 SNEGSKA (reference sequence). The CDR3 spells CSAPDYYEQYF. In DNA, the CDR3 is TGCAGTGCCCCGGACTACTACGAGCAGTACTTC.

The chain carries TRBV15 and TRBJ2-3, with D perhaps being TRBD1 or TRBD2 (6 bases each). The CDR3 covers 13 residues. The germline V gene encodes CDR1 LNHNV and CDR2 YYDKDF (reference sequence). Between the trimmed V and J ends, which lost 7 bases and 4 bases, there was a span of 12 bases. The CDR3 here is CATTMGGSDTQYF. CDR3 nucleotides: TGTGCCACCACAATGGGGGGCTCAGATACGCAGTATTTT.

The chain is built from TRBV5-1 and TRBJ1-1; a weak D match, TRBD1 (5 bases). V lost 3 bases to trimming and J lost 0 bases, with 15 bases between them. The CDR3 runs to 16 residues. Germline values: CDR1 SGHRS, CDR2 YFSETQ. The CDR3 region has the DNA TGCGCCAGCAGCTATGGCAGGGAGGCCCTGAACACTGAAGCTTTCTTT. Translating it yields CASSYGREALNTEAFF.

V is TRBV15 and J is TRBJ2-7, with TRBD1 matching over 12 bases. The CDR3 totals 17 residues. V lost 0 bases and J lost 3; bases outside the gene matches: 6. The germline V gene encodes CDR1 LNHNV and CDR2 YYDKDF (reference sequence). The CDR3 sequence is CATSRDRGTGGIYEQYF. DNA of the CDR3: TGTGCCACCAGCAGAGATCGGGGGACAGGGGGCATCTACGAGCAGTACTTC.

This clonotype occurred a few times. V is TRBV6-2 or TRBV6-3 and J is TRBJ2-7; D unresolved. The CDR3 sequence is 12 residues long. CDR1 and CDR2 (germline): MNHEY, SVGEGT. Trimming took 4 bases from V and 3 from J, leaving 7 bases between them. The CDR3 bases are TGTGCCAGCAGTTGGGCATACTACGAGCAGTACTTC. Its translation: CASSWAYYEQYF.

This clonotype has only a few counts. V and J are TRBV6-2 or TRBV6-3 and TRBJ2-7; 7 bases map to TRBD2. Germline CDR1 reads MNHEY; CDR2 reads SVGEGT. J lost 3 bases, V lost 6 bases, and 11 bases had no gene match. The CDR3 has 15 residues. CDR3 sequence: CASSPKRGIRYEQYF. The CDR3, as DNA: TGTGCCAGCAGCCCCAAGCGGGGAATCCGCTACGAGCAGTACTTC.

V is TRBV6-6 and J is TRBJ2-7, with TRBD2 as a possible D gene (6 bases). Germline V gene sequence: CDR1 MNHNY, CDR2 SVGAGI (reference sequence). Trimming took 11 bases from V and 6 from J, leaving 20 bases between them. The CDR3 is 13 residues long. For the CDR3, the DNA is TGTGCCCGCTCCCGGAGTGGGACTTCCGAGCAGTACTTC. Residues: CARSRSGTSEQYF.

This clonotype was seen repeatedly, ten times or more. This rearrangement joins TRBV25-1 to TRBJ2-1, with 8 nucleotides matching TRBD1. The germline V gene encodes CDR1 MGHDK and CDR2 SYGVNS. The CDR3 covers 13 residues. V shed 6 bases, J shed 9 bases, and the junction held 7 bases outside the gene matches. CDR3 loop: CASRDRDISEQFF. The DNA for the CDR3 is TGTGCCAGCAGGGACAGGGACATCAGTGAGCAGTTCTTC.

About this clonotype: Compared with germline, one end of the junction differs, possibly owing to a read error. The genes are TRBV5-1 and TRBJ2-1; unclear D gene. Germline-derived CDR1 and CDR2 are SGHRS and YFSETQ. The CDR3 is 13 amino acids. CDR3 protein: CASSLGVPNVQFF. The CDR3 DNA reads as TGCGCCAGCAGCTTGGGGGTCCCTAATGTGCAGTTCTTC.

This clonotype has just a few counts. The chain has TRBV29-1 and TRBJ1-2; TRBD1 aligns across 12 bases. With V trimmed by 6 bases and J by 4 bases, 6 bases remained unmatched. The CDR3 totals 14 residues. CDR1 and CDR2 from the germline V gene are SQVTM and ANQGSEA. CDR3 residues: CSVGQGAGVYGYTF. The CDR3 DNA sequence: TGCAGCGTGGGACAGGGGGCCGGAGTCTATGGCTACACCTTC.

V and J are TRBV9 and TRBJ2-3; D may match TRBD1 or TRBD2 (6 bases each). The germline V gene encodes CDR1 SGDLS and CDR2 YYNGEE. This CDR3 has 13 residues. Trimming took 3 bases from V and 5 from J, leaving 10 bases between them. CDR3 sequence: CASSGGAVDTQYF. Here the CDR3 DNA reads TGTGCCAGCAGCGGGGGGGCGGTAGATACGCAGTATTTT.

The chain combines TRBV6-1 with TRBJ1-1; tentative D call: TRBD1 (6 bases). The CDR3 length is 16 residues. Trimming took off 6 bases at V and 0 bases at J, with 17 bases between the two ends. Germline V gene data show CDR1 as MNHNS and CDR2 as SASEGT. CDR3 in DNA: TGTGCCAGCAGCCCGAGTAGGGGGTACATGAACACTGAAGCTTTCTTT. Its translation: CASSPSRGYMNTEAFF.

The rearrangement uses TRBV5-5 and TRBJ1-1; D gene uncertain. CDR3 length: 15 amino acids. V lost 4 bases and J lost 0, with 13 bases in between. Germline CDR1 SGHKS, CDR2 YYEKEE (reference sequence). The CDR3 sequence is CASSRTYNLNTEAFF. The CDR3, as DNA: TGTGCCAGCAGCCGGACGTACAACCTGAACACTGAAGCTTTCTTT.

In this sample, this clonotype turned up many times. J is TRBJ2-7 and V is TRBV28; 14 bases agree with TRBD2. CDR3 size: 20 residues. V gave up 5 bases and J gave up 6 bases; unmatched junction bases: 21. Germline V gene lookup returns CDR1 MDHEN and CDR2 SYDVKM. This CDR3 reads CASSTNSGTSGSPLSVEQYF. The CDR3 DNA reads TGTGCCAGCAGTACAAACTCCGGGACTAGCGGGAGCCCCTTAAGCGTCGAGCAGTACTTC.

This chain connects TRBV15 to TRBJ2-7, with TRBD2 matching 7 bases. V was pared by 0 bases and J by 7 bases, with 3 bases of the junction left unmatched. Per the germline V gene, CDR1 is LNHNV and CDR2 is YYDKDF (reference sequence). The CDR3 loop spans 13 amino acids. The CDR3, as DNA: TGTGCCACCAGCAGAGATCTAGCGGCTGAGCAGTACTTC. It encodes CATSRDLAAEQYF. Based on the CDR3 plus reference TRBV15 and TRBJ2-7, the full variable domain is DAMVIQNPRYQVTQFGKPVTLSCSQTLNHNVMYWYQQKSSQAPKLLFHYYDKDFNNEADTPDNFQSRRPNTSFCFLDIRSPGLGDTAMYLCATSRDLAAEQYFGPGTRLTVT.

V gene TRBV11-2 combines with J gene TRBJ2-3; 12 nucleotides agree with TRBD1. Germline loops: CDR1 SGHAT, CDR2 FQNNGV. The CDR3 consists of 19 residues. J lost 5 bases, V lost 3 bases, and 15 bases had no gene match. Written as DNA, the CDR3 is TGTGCCAGCAGCTTTACTCTTCCGATCCGGGACAGGGGGCAAGATACGCAGTATTTT. This codes for CASSFTLPIRDRGQDTQYF.

The chain combines TRBV20-1 with TRBJ2-7; perhaps TRBD2 as D (6 bases). This CDR3 comprises 16 residues. CDR1 DFQATT and CDR2 SNEGSKA come from the germline V gene (reference sequence). Trimming took 3 bases from V and 0 from J, leaving 18 bases between them. This chain's CDR3 is CSARSGTDRSSYEQYF. The DNA for the CDR3 is TGCAGTGCTAGGTCCGGGACTGATCGCAGCTCCTACGAGCAGTACTTC.